A selection of T cell receptor beta chains follows, all from one sample in a study of T-cell memory formation after mild COVID-19. TCRdb processed the 5' RACE reads anew with MiXCR; each CDR3 protein has one entry. The repertoire holds around 300,000 distinct CDR3 sequences, with 10% to 15% as singletons. The specimen was PBMCs or a T cell subset sorted from them (not recorded which). All receptors derive from a man between 18 and 35 years old who had mild COVID-19 (a few samples of this study predate the infection). Cell type and time point are not known. The CDR3 runs from the conserved cysteine through the conserved F or W. D genes are given only for firm matches. Expanded clones get a size class; other rows say once, few or many, or leave the size out.

size: -
V: TRBV6-5
length: 14
J: TRBJ1-4
D: -
DNA: TGTGCCAGCAGTTACGGACAGACTAATGAAAAACTGTTTTTT
CDR3: CASSYGQTNEKLFF

size: -
V: TRBV20-1
length: 13
J: TRBJ2-2
D: -
DNA: TGCAGTGTAGGGGGGGACCCCACCGGGGAGCTGTTTTTT
CDR3: CSVGGDPTGELFF

size: few
V: TRBV20-1
length: 13
J: TRBJ2-1
D: -
DNA: TGCAGTGCTAGAGAGGTAGGGAGGAATGAGCAGTTCTTC
CDR3: CSAREVGRNEQFF

size: -
V: TRBV5-1
length: 14
J: TRBJ2-1
D: TRBD2
DNA: TGCGCCAGCAGCTCCGCCGGGACTAGCGGGGTGAGATTCTTC
CDR3: CASSSAGTSGVRFF

size: -
V: TRBV19
length: 14
J: TRBJ1-1
D: -
DNA: TGTGCCAGTAGTCCTCAGGGATCTCACACTGAAGCTTTCTTT
CDR3: CASSPQGSHTEAFF

size: -
V: TRBV7-8
length: 14
J: TRBJ2-1
D: -
DNA: TGTGCCAGCAGCTTAGGGTTCGAAAAGTCTGAGCAGTTCTTC
CDR3: CASSLGFEKSEQFF

size: many
V: TRBV7-2
length: 16
J: TRBJ2-3
D: TRBD2
DNA: TGTGCCAGCAGCTTTGCCCTAGCGGGGGGTCCAGATACGCAGTATTTT
CDR3: CASSFALAGGPDTQYF

size: few
V: TRBV9
length: 16
J: TRBJ2-7
D: TRBD1
DNA: TGTGCCAGCAGCGCCTCCGGGACAGGGATCCACTACGAGCAGTACTTC
CDR3: CASSASGTGIHYEQYF

size: few
V: TRBV7-6
length: 15
J: TRBJ2-3
D: -
DNA: TGTGCCAGCAGCTTAGCGGGGGTCGGCACAGATACGCAGTATTTT
CDR3: CASSLAGVGTDTQYF

size: -
V: TRBV28
length: 12
J: TRBJ2-5
D: -
DNA: TGTGCCAGCAGTTTAGCTCGGATGCCGTCACACTTC
CDR3: CASSLARMPSHF

size: few
V: TRBV4-2
length: 18
J: TRBJ2-2
D: TRBD2
DNA: TGTGCCAGCAGCCATGGACTAGCGGGGGGGGCAGGCACCGGGGAGCTGTTTTTT
CDR3: CASSHGLAGGAGTGELFF

size: -
V: TRBV14
length: 15
J: TRBJ2-6
D: -
DNA: TGTGCCAGCCACAGCTACCGATCTGGGGCCAACGTCCTGACTTTC
CDR3: CASHSYRSGANVLTF

size: many
V: TRBV5-1
length: 16
J: TRBJ2-1
D: TRBD2
DNA: TGCGCCAGCAGCCGGGCCGGGACTAGCGGGAACAATGAGCAGTTCTTC
CDR3: CASSRAGTSGNNEQFF

size: few
V: TRBV2
length: 15
J: TRBJ2-6
D: -
DNA: TGTGCCAGCATAAAACAGGCCTCTGGGGCCAACGTCCTGACTTTC
CDR3: CASIKQASGANVLTF

size: -
V: TRBV29-1
length: 13
J: TRBJ1-1
D: -
DNA: TGCAGCGTTGTAGAGGGTCTGAACACTGAAGCTTTCTTT
CDR3: CSVVEGLNTEAFF

size: -
V: TRBV20-1
length: 13
J: TRBJ2-1
D: TRBD1
DNA: TGCAGTGCCCTCGGGACAGGTCTTAATGAGCAGTTCTTC
CDR3: CSALGTGLNEQFF

size: -
V: TRBV5-1
length: 15
J: TRBJ2-2
D: -
DNA: TGCGCCAGCAGCTACCAGGGTCCTAACACCGGGGAGCTGTTTTTT
CDR3: CASSYQGPNTGELFF

size: -
V: TRBV7-3
length: 12
J: TRBJ2-2
D: -
DNA: TGTGCCAGCAGCTTATACCCCGGGGAGCTGTTTTTT
CDR3: CASSLYPGELFF

size: -
V: TRBV7-9
length: 14
J: TRBJ2-7
D: -
DNA: TGTGCCAGCAGCTTATCTCCTAACTCCTACGAGCAGTACTTC
CDR3: CASSLSPNSYEQYF

size: many
V: TRBV3-1
length: 15
J: TRBJ1-5
D: TRBD1
DNA: TGTGCCAGCAGCTGGGGACAGGGGGCGAGGCAGCCCCAGCATTTT
CDR3: CASSWGQGARQPQHF

size: -
V: TRBV20-1
length: 11
J: TRBJ1-4
D: -
DNA: TGCAGTGCTAGATCCTATGAAAAACTGTTTTTT
CDR3: CSARSYEKLFF

size: few
V: TRBV7-6
length: 13
J: TRBJ1-3
D: -
DNA: TGTGCCAGCAGCTTTGGAACTGGAAACACCATATATTTT
CDR3: CASSFGTGNTIYF

size: many
V: TRBV4-1
length: 14
J: TRBJ2-2
D: -
DNA: TGCGCCAGCAGCCCGGTCTGGGTCACCGGGGAGCTGTTTTTT
CDR3: CASSPVWVTGELFF

size: -
V: TRBV27
length: 15
J: TRBJ1-4
D: -
DNA: TGTGCCAGCAGTTTATCGACCCGGGGGAGCGAAAAACTGTTTTTT
CDR3: CASSLSTRGSEKLFF

size: few
V: TRBV20-1
length: 17
J: TRBJ2-2
D: TRBD1
DNA: TGCAGTGCTAGTTGGCTCGGGACAGGGTCGAACACCGGGGAGCTGTTTTTT
CDR3: CSASWLGTGSNTGELFF

size: few
V: TRBV15
length: 16
J: TRBJ2-1
D: -
DNA: TGTGCCACCAGCAGAGATCGTACCGACACGGGCGATGAGCAGTTCTTC
CDR3: CATSRDRTDTGDEQFF

size: few
V: TRBV7-2
length: 16
J: TRBJ1-2
D: -
DNA: TGTGCCAGCAGCTCAGCCCGGCCTCCTTATAACTATGGCTACACCTTC
CDR3: CASSSARPPYNYGYTF

size: -
V: TRBV12-3/TRBV12-4
length: 12
J: TRBJ2-7
D: -
DNA: TGTGCCAGCAATACCCCTCCCTACGAGCAGTACTTC
CDR3: CASNTPPYEQYF

size: few
V: TRBV7-2
length: 16
J: TRBJ1-5
D: -
DNA: TGTGCCAGCAGCTTAGCGTGGGTTCGTAGCAATCAGCCCCAGCATTTT
CDR3: CASSLAWVRSNQPQHF

size: few
V: TRBV29-1
length: 11
J: TRBJ2-3
D: -
DNA: TGCAGCGTTGGGTTAGCAGATACGCAGTATTTT
CDR3: CSVGLADTQYF

size: few
V: TRBV11-2
length: 12
J: TRBJ1-3
D: -
DNA: TGTGCCAGCAGCTTCGTGGGAAACACCATATATTTT
CDR3: CASSFVGNTIYF

size: -
V: TRBV6-1
length: 13
J: TRBJ1-5
D: TRBD1
DNA: TGTGCCAGCAGTGAGTACAGGGGGCGGCCCCAGCATTTT
CDR3: CASSEYRGRPQHF

size: -
V: TRBV7-3
length: 16
J: TRBJ2-1
D: -
DNA: TGTGCCAGCAGCTTAAATCAGGGTTCGGACTACAATGAGCAGTTCTTC
CDR3: CASSLNQGSDYNEQFF

size: many
V: TRBV5-1
length: 15
J: TRBJ2-5
D: -
DNA: TGCGCCAGCAGCGCCCCGGGACATCTTCAAGAGACCCAGTACTTC
CDR3: CASSAPGHLQETQYF

size: -
V: TRBV18
length: 15
J: TRBJ1-5
D: -
DNA: TGTGCCAGCTCACTGGAGACAGGTGGCAATCAGCCCCAGCATTTT
CDR3: CASSLETGGNQPQHF

size: few
V: TRBV7-2
length: 12
J: TRBJ2-7
D: -
DNA: TGTGCCAGCAGCTTAGACAGGGCCGAGCAGTACTTC
CDR3: CASSLDRAEQYF

size: many
V: TRBV12-3/TRBV12-4
length: 16
J: TRBJ2-1
D: -
DNA: TGTGCCAGCAGTTTAAGGGGCGGGGTATCCTACAATGAGCAGTTCTTC
CDR3: CASSLRGGVSYNEQFF

size: -
V: TRBV4-2
length: 16
J: TRBJ1-4
D: -
DNA: TGTGCCAGCAGTCTGTCAGGGAGGCAGGCTAATGAAAAACTGTTTTTT
CDR3: CASSLSGRQANEKLFF

size: -
V: TRBV3-1
length: 16
J: TRBJ2-2
D: TRBD1
DNA: TGTGCCAGCAGCCTTCAAGCAAGAGGGGGCAGGGGGGAGCTGTTTTTT
CDR3: CASSLQARGGRGELFF

size: many
V: TRBV2
length: 14
J: TRBJ1-1
D: -
DNA: TGTGCCAGCACAGCCGAAGGGGGGAACACTGAAGCTTTCTTT
CDR3: CASTAEGGNTEAFF

size: few
V: TRBV5-1
length: 14
J: TRBJ2-3
D: TRBD2
DNA: TGCGCCAGCAGTTCCACTAGCGGGGTTGATACGCAGTATTTT
CDR3: CASSSTSGVDTQYF

size: -
V: TRBV27
length: 15
J: TRBJ2-1
D: -
DNA: TGTGCCAGCAGTTTAGGCATCATCTCCTACAATGAGCAGTTCTTC
CDR3: CASSLGIISYNEQFF

size: -
V: TRBV10-3
length: 13
J: TRBJ2-5
D: TRBD2
DNA: TGTGCCATCGGTAGGACTAGCGCAGAGACCCAGTACTTC
CDR3: CAIGRTSAETQYF

size: many
V: TRBV29-1
length: 14
J: TRBJ2-7
D: -
DNA: TGCAGCGTTGACGTGGGCAGGGGAGGGAACGAGCAGTACTTC
CDR3: CSVDVGRGGNEQYF

size: -
V: TRBV18
length: 17
J: TRBJ1-2
D: TRBD1
DNA: TGTGCCAGCTCACCTCCGGGACAGGCGCCAGCTAACTATGGCTACACCTTC
CDR3: CASSPPGQAPANYGYTF

size: few
V: TRBV19
length: 15
J: TRBJ1-1
D: -
DNA: TGTGCCAGTAGTACGCCTCGTAAGGGATGGACTGAAGCTTTCTTT
CDR3: CASSTPRKGWTEAFF

size: -
V: TRBV7-8
length: 16
J: TRBJ2-1
D: -
DNA: TGTGCCAGCAGCTTAGCCAGGCGGAGCTCCTACAATGAGCAGTTCTTC
CDR3: CASSLARRSSYNEQFF

size: -
V: TRBV24-1
length: 14
J: TRBJ2-4
D: TRBD1
DNA: TGTGCCACCAGTGTTACAGGGGGCGATGACATTCAGTACTTC
CDR3: CATSVTGGDDIQYF

size: -
V: TRBV3-1
length: 15
J: TRBJ2-2
D: -
DNA: TGTGCCAGCAGCCAGGGGGCCTTAAACACCGGGGAGCTGTTTTTT
CDR3: CASSQGALNTGELFF

size: few
V: TRBV7-3
length: 14
J: TRBJ2-7
D: TRBD2
DNA: TGTGCCAGCAGCGCAACCGGGACTAGGGGCGAGCAGTACTTC
CDR3: CASSATGTRGEQYF

size: -
V: TRBV10-3
length: 11
J: TRBJ2-7
D: -
DNA: TGTGCCATCGGAAGCTCCTACGAGCAGTACTTC
CDR3: CAIGSSYEQYF